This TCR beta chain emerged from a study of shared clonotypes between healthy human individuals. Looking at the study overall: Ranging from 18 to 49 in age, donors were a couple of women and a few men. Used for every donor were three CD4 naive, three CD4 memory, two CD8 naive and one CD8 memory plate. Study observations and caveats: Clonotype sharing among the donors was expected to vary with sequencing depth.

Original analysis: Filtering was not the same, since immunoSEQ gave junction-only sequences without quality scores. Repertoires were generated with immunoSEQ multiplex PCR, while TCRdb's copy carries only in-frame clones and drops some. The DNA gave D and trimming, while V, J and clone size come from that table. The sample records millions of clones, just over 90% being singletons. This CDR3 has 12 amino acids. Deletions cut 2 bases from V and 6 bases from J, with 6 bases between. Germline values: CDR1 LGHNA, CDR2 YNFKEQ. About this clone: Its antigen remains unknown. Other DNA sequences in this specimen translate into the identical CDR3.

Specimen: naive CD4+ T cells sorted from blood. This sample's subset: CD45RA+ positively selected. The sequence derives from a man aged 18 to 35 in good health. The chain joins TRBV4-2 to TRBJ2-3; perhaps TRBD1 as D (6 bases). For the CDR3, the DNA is TGTGCCAGCAGCCAACAGGGGGATACGCAGTATTTT. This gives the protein CASSQQGDTQYF.